This TCR beta chain comes out of a study of post-analysis software for immune sequencing data. The library was made from cDNA and included unique molecular identifiers. A single record per CDR3 protein comes from TCRdb applying MiXCR to the PCR reads. Here the sample spans under 650,000 distinct CDR3 sequences, about 44% being singletons. The CDR3 runs to 16 residues. CDR1 is MNHEY, CDR2 SVGAGI, per germline. Deletions cut 2 bases from V and 1 base from J, with 14 bases between. Study observations and caveats: Four or five TRBV segments were more frequent in patients than controls; TRBV5-6, TRBV5-1 and TRBV20-1 belonged to this group. Multiple sclerosis patients had significantly lower normalized Chao1 diversity than controls.

Concerning this clonotype itself: Its antigen is unknown.

The origin of this receptor is a girl aged 10-17 years with multiple sclerosis. Sequenced material: blood. The chain links TRBV6-5 to TRBJ1-2; D is perhaps TRBD1 (6 bases). The DNA of the CDR3 is TGTGCCAGCAGTTACGTCGGACAGTCACTTAACTATGGCTACACCTTC. It specifies CASSYVGQSLNYGYTF.